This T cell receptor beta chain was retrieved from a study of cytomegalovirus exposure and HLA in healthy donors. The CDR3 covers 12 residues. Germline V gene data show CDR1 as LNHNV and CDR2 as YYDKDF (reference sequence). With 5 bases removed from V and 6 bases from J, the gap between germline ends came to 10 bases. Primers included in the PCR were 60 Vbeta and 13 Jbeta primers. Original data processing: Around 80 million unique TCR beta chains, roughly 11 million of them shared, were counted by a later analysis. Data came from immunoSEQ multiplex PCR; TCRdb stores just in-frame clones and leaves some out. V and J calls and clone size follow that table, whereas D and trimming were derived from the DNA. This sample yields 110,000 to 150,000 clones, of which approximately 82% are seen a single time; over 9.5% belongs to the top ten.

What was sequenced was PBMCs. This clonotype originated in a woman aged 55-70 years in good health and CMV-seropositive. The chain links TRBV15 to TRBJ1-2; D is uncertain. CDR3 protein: CATSSRLDGYTF. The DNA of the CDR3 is TGTGCCACCAGCTCTCGACTGGATGGCTACACCTTC.